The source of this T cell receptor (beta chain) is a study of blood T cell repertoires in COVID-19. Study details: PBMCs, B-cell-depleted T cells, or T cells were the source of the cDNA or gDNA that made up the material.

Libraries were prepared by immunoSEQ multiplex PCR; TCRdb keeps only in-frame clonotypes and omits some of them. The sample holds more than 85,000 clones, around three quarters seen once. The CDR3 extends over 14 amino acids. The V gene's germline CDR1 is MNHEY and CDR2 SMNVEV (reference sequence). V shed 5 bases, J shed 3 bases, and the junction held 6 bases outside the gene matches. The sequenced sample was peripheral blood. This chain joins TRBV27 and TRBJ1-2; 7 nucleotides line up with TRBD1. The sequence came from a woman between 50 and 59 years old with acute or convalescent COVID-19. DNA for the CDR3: TGTGCCAGCAGTGTGACAGGGACAGACTATGGCTACACCTTC. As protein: CASSVTGTDYGYTF.